This TCR beta chain was identified during a study of identical twins. Template switching supplied a universal primer site; unique molecular identifiers were carried on the cDNA. MiXCR, applied by TCRdb to the 5' RACE reads, yields one record per CDR3 protein. The data show 350,000 to 400,000 distinct CDR3 sequences, roughly 9% seen once. Every donor was a healthy Caucasian. The table lists this clonotype with many counts. Antigen: not known. Whole-study results and caveats: Findings came from cross-sectional statistics, without long-term follow-up of donors. Out-of-frame alpha sequences common to twins were enriched for low generation probability.

Looked up from germline, CDR1 is SGHRS and CDR2 is YFSETQ. Between the trimmed V and J ends, which lost 2 bases and 4 bases, there was a span of 16 bases. The CDR3 has 16 residues. The specimen was naive T cells sorted from blood. The V and J genes are TRBV5-1 and TRBJ2-1; no firm D call. The TCR comes from a woman between 45 and 65 years old in good health. CDR3 sequence: CASSFWTSKTYNEQFF. The CDR3 DNA sequence: TGCGCCAGCAGCTTCTGGACCAGCAAAACATACAATGAGCAGTTCTTC.